The 25 T cell receptor beta chains given below trace back to one sample, sequenced in a study of blood T cells in healthy people across ages. The authors ran a second PCR of roughly 6 to 12 cycles using a sample-barcoded 5' primer and a J-beta primer mix. TCRdb re-called the 5' RACE reads with MiXCR, one entry per CDR3 protein. This table has approximately 880,000 distinct CDR3 sequences, about 48% appearing once. Sequencing was carried out using blood. These receptors were obtained from a man aged 30 to 39 in good health.

This clonotype occurred many times. The V gene is TRBV6-5, the J gene TRBJ2-7; D is undetermined. Germline CDR1 MNHEY, CDR2 SVGAGI. Between the trimmed V and J ends, which lost 4 bases and 0 bases, there was a span of 7 bases. CDR3 length: 13 residues. CDR3 in amino acids: CASSLGYSYEQYF. For the CDR3, the DNA is TGTGCCAGCAGTTTAGGATACTCCTACGAGCAGTACTTC.

The rearrangement links TRBV20-1 to TRBJ2-3; D perhaps matches TRBD2 (5 bases). Looked up from germline, CDR1 is DFQATT and CDR2 is SNEGSKA (reference sequence). Trimming pared 7 bases from V and 0 bases from J, leaving 8 bases between. This CDR3 comprises 12 residues. The CDR3 nucleotides read TGCAGTGAAACGGGGAGCACAGATACGCAGTATTTT. It encodes CSETGSTDTQYF.

This chain links TRBV6-1 with TRBJ1-5; D unclear. Trimming removed 0 bases from V and 7 bases from J, with 10 bases in between. The CDR3 length is 14 residues. Per germline, CDR1 MNHNS and CDR2 SASEGT. CDR3 region: CASSEAFGRQPQHF. Written as DNA, the CDR3 is TGTGCCAGCAGTGAAGCATTCGGGCGACAGCCCCAGCATTTT.

The rearrangement uses TRBV27 and TRBJ1-2; D is ambiguous. The CDR3 covers 14 residues. Trimming took 5 bases from V and 6 from J, leaving 16 bases between them. Germline V lookup: CDR1 MNHEY, CDR2 SMNVEV (reference sequence). The CDR3, as DNA: TGTGCCAGCAGTCCTACCCTATATTTAGATGGCTACACCTTC. It specifies CASSPTLYLDGYTF.

The rearrangement uses TRBV20-1 and TRBJ1-1, with TRBD1 identical over 11 bases. Germline CDR1 and CDR2: DFQATT and SNEGSKA (reference sequence). The CDR3 is 14 amino acids. The V gene end was trimmed by 1 base and the J gene end by 6 bases; junction bases not matched to a gene: 4. CDR3 nucleotide sequence: TGCAGTGCTAGAGGTGGGACAGGGGGGGCTGAAGCTTTCTTT. Translating it yields CSARGGTGGAEAFF.

This chain links TRBV11-3 with TRBJ2-1; either TRBD1 or TRBD2 may fit D (6 bases each). CDR3 size: 17 residues. Trimming stripped 1 base from V and 0 bases from J, with 13 bases between. CDR1 is SGHNT, CDR2 YENEEA, per germline. The CDR3 here is CASSLVSGAPSYNEQFF. DNA of the CDR3: TGTGCCAGCAGCTTAGTGTCGGGGGCCCCCTCCTACAATGAGCAGTTCTTC.

The rearrangement links TRBV12-3 or TRBV12-4 to TRBJ1-2; D not certain. Trimming shortened V by 3 bases and J by 6 bases, and 8 bases separated the two germline ends. The CDR3 is 12 residues long. Here the CDR3 DNA reads TGTGCCAGCAGTTTGTTTAGCGATGGCTACACCTTC. Protein sequence: CASSLFSDGYTF.

The gene calls are TRBV2 and TRBJ2-7, with D maybe TRBD2 (6 bases). The J call is uncertain, as TRBJ2-5 better fits the DNA end. CDR1 and CDR2 from the germline V gene are SNHLY and FYNNEI. The CDR3 contains 15 residues. The DNA of the CDR3 is TGTGCCAGCACCTCAAGGCGGGACCATCGGGGGACCCAGTACTTC. Amino acids: CASTSRRDHRGTQYF.

Only a few counts were recorded for this clonotype. V is TRBV4-1 and J is TRBJ2-7, with 11 bases lining up with TRBD2. Germline loops: CDR1 MGHRA, CDR2 YSYEKL. CDR3 length: 20 residues. Unmatched junction bases numbered 14, after V lost 1 base and J lost 0 bases. The CDR3 sequence is CASSQARGTSGLRDSYEQYF. CDR3 in DNA: TGCGCCAGCAGCCAAGCTAGGGGGACTAGCGGCCTCCGAGACTCCTACGAGCAGTACTTC.

A note on this clonotype: A single base separates this from a much larger clone, so it may be a read error. V gene TRBV4-3 combines with J gene TRBJ2-7; D remains unclear. CDR3 size: 13 residues. CDR1 is LGHNA and CDR2 is YSLEER in the germline V gene. With 4 bases removed from V and 4 bases from J, the gap between germline ends came to 11 bases. In DNA, the CDR3 is TGCGCCAGCAGCCGAGAAGAGGATTACGAGCAGTACTTC. Its protein is CASSREEDYEQYF.

This CDR3 is CASSSRMGLKTGTQYF. The DNA of the CDR3 is TGTGCCAGCAGTTCCCGGATGGGATTGAAGACGGGGACCCAGTACTTC. This rearrangement joins TRBV27 to TRBJ2-5, with D unresolved. The V end lost 4 bases, the J end lost 7 bases, and 22 bases lay between the germline ends. The CDR3 is 16 amino acids. Germline V gene data show CDR1 as MNHEY and CDR2 as SMNVEV (reference sequence).

There are a few counts of this clonotype. The V and J genes are TRBV5-6 and TRBJ2-3; D ambiguous. The germline V gene has CDR1 SGHDT and CDR2 YYEEEE. The CDR3 has 14 residues. V dropped 0 bases and J dropped 5 bases, with 10 bases sitting between them. The chain's CDR3 is CASSLELLGDTQYF. DNA for the CDR3: TGTGCCAGCAGCTTGGAGCTCTTGGGAGATACGCAGTATTTT.

This clonotype was found once. An end of the junction differs from the germline gene, which may be a read error. The rearrangement links TRBV20-1 to TRBJ2-7; 10 bases agree with TRBD2. CDR1 is DFQATT and CDR2 is SNEGSKA in the germline V gene (reference sequence). The CDR3 loop spans 16 amino acids. The CDR3 DNA reads as TGCAGTACTAGAGCTCTAGCGGGGGCCGAAACCTACGAGCAGTACTTC. This sequence encodes CSTRALAGAETYEQYF.

The chain couples TRBV6-5 to TRBJ1-6; TRBD1 might be the D (6 bases). Trimming took 3 bases from V and 7 from J, leaving 22 bases between them. This CDR3 has 18 amino acids. Germline CDR1 MNHEY, CDR2 SVGAGI. The CDR3 sequence: CASSYASDGGASNSPLHF. For the CDR3, the DNA is TGTGCCAGCAGTTATGCGAGCGATGGGGGGGCTTCGAATTCACCCCTCCACTTT.

The chain combines TRBV7-8 with TRBJ2-7; the D gene is possibly TRBD2 (6 bases). The CDR3 is 16 amino acids. The V gene lost 3 bases and the J gene lost 1 base, with 16 bases spanning the gap. Germline V gene data show CDR1 as SGHVS and CDR2 as FQNEAQ. DNA for the CDR3: TGTGCCAGCAGCTTCAGCTCTGCTAGCGAATCCTACGAGCAGTACTTC. It specifies CASSFSSASESYEQYF. Using reference TRBV7-8 and TRBJ2-7 for the parts outside the CDR3, the full variable domain is GAGVSQSPRYKVAKRGQDVALRCDPISGHVSLFWYQQALGQGPEFLTYFQNEAQLDKSGLPSDRFFAERPEGSVSTLKIQRTQQEDSAVYLCASSFSSASESYEQYFGPGTRLTVT.

Ten or more counts support this clonotype. This CDR3 reads CASSETVEKLFF. CDR3 sequence (DNA): TGTGCCAGCAGTGAAACAGTTGAAAAACTGTTTTTT. This chain links TRBV25-1 with TRBJ1-4; D unclear. Per the germline V gene, CDR1 is MGHDK and CDR2 is SYGVNS. This CDR3 comprises 12 residues. V was shortened by 2 bases and J by 7 bases, with 5 bases between the two germline ends.

The genes are TRBV3-1 and TRBJ1-2; no definite D call. The CDR3 runs to 14 residues. Germline V gives CDR1 LGHDT, CDR2 YNNKEL (reference sequence). V dropped 1 base and J dropped 5 bases, with 11 bases sitting between them. This chain's CDR3 is CASSQAAASYGYTF. For the CDR3, the DNA is TGTGCCAGCAGCCAAGCGGCAGCCTCGTATGGCTACACCTTC.

V usage is TRBV11-3 and J usage is TRBJ2-7; 7 nucleotides line up with TRBD1. The J segment lost 5 bases and the V segment lost 1 base, leaving 8 bases of the junction unmatched. The germline gives CDR1 SGHNT, CDR2 YENEEA. This CDR3 comprises 15 residues. CDR3 coding DNA: TGTGCCAGCAGCTTAGTCCTAGACAGGGACCACGAGCAGTACTTC. It yields the protein CASSLVLDRDHEQYF.

J is TRBJ2-3 and V is TRBV10-3; TRBD2 matches at 8 bases. Per the germline V gene, CDR1 is ENHRY and CDR2 is SYGVKD. CDR3 length: 15 residues. The junction had 15 bases not matched to a gene; V was cut back by 10 bases and J by 6 bases. CDR3 in amino acids: CATSTSDGVIDTQYF. The CDR3 DNA reads as TGTGCCACGTCGACTAGCGATGGGGTGATTGATACGCAGTATTTT.

V and J are TRBV29-1 and TRBJ2-1; D perhaps matches TRBD2 (6 bases). There are 13 residues in the CDR3. Germline CDR1 is SQVTM and CDR2 is ANQGSEA. V dropped 5 bases and J dropped 6 bases, with 14 bases sitting between them. The CDR3 is CSVKLARANEQFF. The CDR3 DNA reads TGCAGCGTTAAACTAGCCCGGGCCAATGAGCAGTTCTTC.

In this sample, this clonotype turned up once. A read error may account for a junction end that differs from germline. The chain joins TRBV20-1 to TRBJ2-7; D may be TRBD2 (5 bases). Per germline, CDR1 DFQATT and CDR2 SNEGSKA (reference sequence). CDR3 size: 14 residues. CDR3 in DNA: TGCGGTGCTAGAGGACTTCGAAGCTCCTACGAGCAGTACTTC. Encoded protein: CGARGLRSSYEQYF.

Notes on this clonotype: The germline gene is not matched at one end of the junction; a read error may be the cause. The chain uses TRBV2 and TRBJ1-6, with D tentatively TRBD1 (6 bases). Germline values: CDR1 SNHLY, CDR2 FYNNEI. The CDR3 contains 14 residues. The CDR3 DNA is TGTGCCAGCAGAGGACAGCGGGGAAATTCACCCTTCCACTTT. Residues: CASRGQRGNSPFHF.

The rearrangement links TRBV16 to TRBJ1-1; 8 nucleotides match TRBD1. Unmatched junction bases numbered 8, after V lost 4 bases and J lost 4 bases. Germline V gives CDR1 KGHSY, CDR2 FQNENV. This CDR3 comprises 15 residues. This CDR3 is CASSPWSTGGTEAFF. The CDR3 bases are TGTGCCAGCAGCCCCTGGTCCACAGGGGGCACTGAAGCTTTCTTT.

J is TRBJ2-7 and V is TRBV9, with no clear D. V was trimmed by 1 base and J by 0 bases, leaving 11 bases between them. The CDR3 runs 15 residues. Germline loops: CDR1 SGDLS, CDR2 YYNGEE. The CDR3 DNA reads as TGTGCCAGCAGCGTATTCGACGGCGACTCCTACGAGCAGTACTTC. It yields the protein CASSVFDGDSYEQYF.

The rearrangement uses TRBV3-1 and TRBJ2-4, with D uncertain. Germline values: CDR1 LGHDT, CDR2 YNNKEL (reference sequence). V lost 5 bases and J 4 bases, leaving 12 bases between the germline ends. The CDR3 extends over 14 amino acids. The chain's CDR3 is CASSYATTKNIQYF. The CDR3 DNA sequence: TGTGCCAGCAGCTACGCGACGACAAAAAACATTCAGTACTTC.